A single TCR beta chain is shown here with its context. Between the trimmed V and J ends, which lost 5 bases and 4 bases, there was a span of 12 bases. The CDR3 is 14 amino acids. CDR1 is SGHRS, CDR2 YFSETQ, per germline. Per the original data handling: Amplification of reference gene primers provided the estimated nucleated cell counts. Profiling relied on immunoSEQ multiplex PCR, and the TCRdb table lists in-frame clones only, not all of them. V and J calls and clone size follow that table, whereas D and trimming were derived from the DNA. Among about 160,000 clones listed, roughly 85% were seen once. This sample was taken from a study of blood T cell repertoires in COVID-19. Across the study: Whether acute or convalescent, the COVID-19 samples came from the United States, Italy and Spain. T cells, B-cell-depleted T cells, or PBMCs supplied cDNA or gDNA.

V is TRBV5-1 and J is TRBJ1-4, with D hard to call. The receptor's source is a woman aged 60-75 years with COVID-19, enrolled during active disease. Sequenced: peripheral blood. Written as DNA, the CDR3 is TGCGCCAGCAGATTTGGACGGGGTAATGAAAAACTGTTTTTT. Translating it yields CASRFGRGNEKLFF.